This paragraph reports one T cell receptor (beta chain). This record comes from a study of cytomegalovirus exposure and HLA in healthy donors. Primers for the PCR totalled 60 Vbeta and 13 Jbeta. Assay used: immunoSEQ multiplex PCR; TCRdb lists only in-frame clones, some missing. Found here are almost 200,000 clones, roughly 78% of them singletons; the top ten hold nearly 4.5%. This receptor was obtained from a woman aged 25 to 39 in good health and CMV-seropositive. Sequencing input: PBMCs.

The CDR3 DNA reads TGTGCCAGCAGCTTTCGGAAGGGGACTAGCGGGAGTAGGAATGAGCAGTTCTTC. It translates to CASSFRKGTSGSRNEQFF. The genes are TRBV5-7 and TRBJ2-1, with TRBD2 identical over 14 bases. TRBV5-7 is marked as an open reading frame, function uncertain. The CDR3 has 18 amino acids. V lost 2 bases to trimming and J lost 7 bases; unmatched junction nucleotides: 11.